A selection of T cell receptor beta chains follows, all from one sample in a study of T cells after posttransplantation cyclophosphamide. Sequencing was performed with immunoSEQ multiplex PCR; in TCRdb, only in-frame clones are kept and a portion is missing. The sample gives about 7,600 clones, 65% to 90% of which show up once; around 16% is in the top ten. Specimen: CD4+ T cells sorted from blood, collected 1162 days after allogeneic stem cell transplant with posttransplant cyclophosphamide. These receptor sequences come from a female patient aged 40 to 50 who received an allogeneic stem cell transplant from a related donor, was CMV-positive, and had no GVHD. Some T cells may possibly be graft donor cells. The CDR3 runs from the conserved cysteine through the conserved F or W. A D gene is named only where the DNA matches it firmly. Clone size, where shown, is once, few, many, or a class for clones that have expanded.

DNA,CDR3,J,D,size,V
TGTGCCAGTTCTTGGGGGGGGACAACTAATGAAAAACTGTTTTTT,CASSWGGTTNEKLFF,TRBJ1-4,-,few,TRBV19
TGTGCCAGCTCACCACTCGGGGAGAATTCACCCCTCCACTTT,CASSPLGENSPLHF,TRBJ1-6,-,-,TRBV18
TGTGCCAGCAGTTACTCTACCCGGACAGGCTACACTGAAGCTTTCTTT,CASSYSTRTGYTEAFF,TRBJ1-1,TRBD1,-,TRBV6-5
TGTGCCAGCAGCTTAGGACAGGGTGGCACAGATACGCAGTATTTT,CASSLGQGGTDTQYF,TRBJ2-3,TRBD1,-,TRBV11-2
TGTGCCACCAGCAGAGATGAGAGGGTAACTGAAGCTTTCTTT,CATSRDERVTEAFF,TRBJ1-1,-,-,TRBV15
TGTGCCAGCTCACCATCCAGCAACTACTACGAGCAGTACTTC,CASSPSSNYYEQYF,TRBJ2-7,-,-,TRBV18
TGTGCCAGCATTCCAGACAGGGAACGCTACAATGAGCAGTTCTTC,CASIPDRERYNEQFF,TRBJ2-1,TRBD1,-,TRBV6-4
TGTGCCAGCAGTGAAGAACAGGCGGTGTACGAGCAGTACTTC,CASSEEQAVYEQYF,TRBJ2-7,-,-,TRBV6-1
TGTGCCAGTAGTCTTGCTGACAGAGCCTACGAGCAGTACTTC,CASSLADRAYEQYF,TRBJ2-7,-,-,TRBV19
TGCGCCAGCAGCCCGCGGACAGGGGGGAACACTGAAGCTTTCTTT,CASSPRTGGNTEAFF,TRBJ1-1,TRBD1,-,TRBV4-1
TGTGCCAGCAGTCCTTCTAGCGGGGGGGGCACAGATACGCAGTATTTT,CASSPSSGGGTDTQYF,TRBJ2-3,TRBD2,-,TRBV28
TGTGCCAGCAGGAGAAGTGGGAGGTTGTGGGACACTGAAGCTTTCTTT,CASRRSGRLWDTEAFF,TRBJ1-1,-,-,TRBV11-1
TGTGCCAGCAGCTTATCGACTGTCGGGACCCAGTACTTC,CASSLSTVGTQYF,TRBJ2-5,-,-,TRBV7-3
TGTGCCAGCAAGGGGGACAGGTACAGCACAGATACGCAGTATTTT,CASKGDRYSTDTQYF,TRBJ2-3,TRBD1,-,TRBV5-4
TGCGCCAGCAGCTGGGGGACAGGGAGCATCGGGACAGATACGCAGTATTTT,CASSWGTGSIGTDTQYF,TRBJ2-3,TRBD1,-,TRBV5-1
TGTGCCAGCAGCGTAGCTTTCAATCCCAGCCGGGGGATAAATACGCAGTATTTT,CASSVAFNPSRGINTQYF,TRBJ2-3,-,-,TRBV9
TGTGCCAGCAGTTCGCTAGGATATAATTCACCCCTCCACTTT,CASSSLGYNSPLHF,TRBJ1-6,-,-,TRBV28
TGTGCCAGCAAACAGGGGTCCTACGAGCAGTACTTC,CASKQGSYEQYF,TRBJ2-7,TRBD1,-,TRBV6-5
TGTGCCAGCAGCCCTACAGACTCTGGAAACACCATATATTTT,CASSPTDSGNTIYF,TRBJ1-3,-,-,TRBV5-4
TGTGCCAGCAGCTCGGGACAGGGGGTGAACCAGCCCCAGCATTTT,CASSSGQGVNQPQHF,TRBJ1-5,TRBD1,once,TRBV11-2
TGTGCCAGCAGCTGGACTAGCGGGGTCTACGAGCAGTACTTC,CASSWTSGVYEQYF,TRBJ2-7,TRBD2,-,TRBV7-2
TGTGCCAGCTCACCCGGACAGGGTTTAGATACGCAGTATTTT,CASSPGQGLDTQYF,TRBJ2-3,TRBD1,-,TRBV18
TGTGCCAGCAGGATGGGACAGAGGAACACTGAAGCTTTCTTT,CASRMGQRNTEAFF,TRBJ1-1,TRBD1,-,TRBV6-6
TGTGCCAGTAGTGCCGGGGGGGGCGCGGGGGATACGCAGTATTTT,CASSAGGGAGDTQYF,TRBJ2-3,TRBD2,once,TRBV19
TGTGCCAGCAGCTTAGAACGGGGCAATCAGCCCCAGCATTTT,CASSLERGNQPQHF,TRBJ1-5,-,once,TRBV7-2
TGTGCCAGCGGCTGGAGGGCGGGGGGGCAAAATGAGCAGTTCTTC,CASGWRAGGQNEQFF,TRBJ2-1,TRBD2,-,TRBV7-2
TGTGCCAGCAGTTCCAGGACAGGCCCACTCTACGAGCAGTACTTC,CASSSRTGPLYEQYF,TRBJ2-7,TRBD1,-,TRBV28
TGTGCCAGCCATTATTACAGGGGCGAGGGGACCGGGGAGCTGTTTTTT,CASHYYRGEGTGELFF,TRBJ2-2,TRBD1,-,TRBV19
TGCGCCAGCAGTTGGACAGGGGGCAATCAGCCCCAGCATTTT,CASSWTGGNQPQHF,TRBJ1-5,TRBD1,-,TRBV10-2
TGTGCCAGCAGTTCGACAGGGAGAACTGAAGCTTTCTTT,CASSSTGRTEAFF,TRBJ1-1,TRBD1,-,TRBV6-4
TGTGCCAGCAGCGTAGCGGGGGACTCCTACAATGAGCAGTTCTTC,CASSVAGDSYNEQFF,TRBJ2-1,-,-,TRBV9
TGTGCCAGCAGCTTCCCCACAGGGGTGGGCACTGAAGCTTTCTTT,CASSFPTGVGTEAFF,TRBJ1-1,TRBD1,-,TRBV7-9
TGTGCCAGCAGCCCCCTCCGACTGAGAGTCGCTGAAGCTTTCTTT,CASSPLRLRVAEAFF,TRBJ1-1,-,-,TRBV28
TGTGCCAGCAGCGGGACAGGGGGGATCTACGAGCAGTACTTC,CASSGTGGIYEQYF,TRBJ2-7,TRBD1,-,TRBV5-5
TGTGCCAGTAGCGTGGCGGGGGGGTTCTACAATGAGCAGTTCTTC,CASSVAGGFYNEQFF,TRBJ2-1,TRBD2,-,TRBV19
TGTGCCAGTACCCAGGATTACAATGAGCAGTTCTTC,CASTQDYNEQFF,TRBJ2-1,-,-,TRBV7-9
TGTGCCAGCAGTCGTCTGGTAGGGGGCGATGAGCAGTTCTTC,CASSRLVGGDEQFF,TRBJ2-1,TRBD1,-,TRBV11-2
TGTGCCAGCAGTCGGGTTCCCGCAGATACGCAGTATTTT,CASSRVPADTQYF,TRBJ2-3,-,-,TRBV5-4
TGCGCCAGCAGCTTTTTAAAGAGCTCCTACAATGAGCAGTTCTTC,CASSFLKSSYNEQFF,TRBJ2-1,-,-,TRBV5-1
TGCGCCAGCAGTGAGACGGGGGGCAAACAAGAGACCCAGTACTTC,CASSETGGKQETQYF,TRBJ2-5,-,-,TRBV10-2
TGTGCCAGCAGTTATCCCACAGGGCGCTACGAGCAGTACTTC,CASSYPTGRYEQYF,TRBJ2-7,-,-,TRBV7-8
TGTGCCAGCAGTTACTCGAGGCCCCAGGGGACTGAAGCTTTCTTT,CASSYSRPQGTEAFF,TRBJ1-1,-,-,TRBV6-5
TGTGCCAGCAGTCCATTATTGACAGGGGTTCATCAGCCCCAGCATTTT,CASSPLLTGVHQPQHF,TRBJ1-5,TRBD1,once,TRBV28
TGCGCCAGCAGCTTTAGGGACAGCGGCACAGATACGCAGTATTTT,CASSFRDSGTDTQYF,TRBJ2-3,TRBD1,-,TRBV5-1
TGTGGCCCGGAGGGGTACAATTCACCCCTCCACTTT,CGPEGYNSPLHF,TRBJ1-6,-,-,TRBV19
TGTGCCAGCAGAAAGGGGGCTGGAAACACCATATATTTT,CASRKGAGNTIYF,TRBJ1-3,-,-,TRBV7-2
TGCGCCAGCAGCATGACCCGGCGGATACAGGGCGAAGCCAAAAACATTCAGTACTTC,CASSMTRRIQGEAKNIQYF,TRBJ2-4,-,-,TRBV5-1
TGCGCCAGCAGCCGAGCGCACGGCTCTGGAAACACCATATATTTT,CASSRAHGSGNTIYF,TRBJ1-3,-,-,TRBV4-3
TGTGCCAGCAGCTTGACCAGGGAGGAGGTCTCTGGGGCCAACGTCCTGACTTTC,CASSLTREEVSGANVLTF,TRBJ2-6,-,-,TRBV5-7
TGTGCCAGCAGCTTAGAAGGAGGGTGGTCCTACAATGAGCAGTTCTTC,CASSLEGGWSYNEQFF,TRBJ2-1,-,-,TRBV7-9
TGTGCCAGCAGCTGGGACAAAGAGACCCAGTACTTC,CASSWDKETQYF,TRBJ2-5,-,-,TRBV5-6
TGCGCCAGCAGCTTCGACAGGGGATACAATGAGCAGTTCTTC,CASSFDRGYNEQFF,TRBJ2-1,TRBD1,-,TRBV5-1
TGTGCCAGTAGTATCGGGATGATCCGAGCTGGGGCCAACGTCCTGACTTTC,CASSIGMIRAGANVLTF,TRBJ2-6,-,-,TRBV19
TGTGCCAGCAGCTCGACAGGAGCCCTGAACACTGAAGCTTTCTTT,CASSSTGALNTEAFF,TRBJ1-1,-,-,TRBV7-3
TGTGCCAGCAGTCAGACAGGCCCAGGGCCCTACGAGCAGTACTTC,CASSQTGPGPYEQYF,TRBJ2-7,-,-,TRBV6-1